The clone carrying this T cell receptor beta chain was counted a few times. The record originates from a study of blood T cells in healthy people across ages. Trimming took 6 bases from V and 9 from J, leaving 18 bases between them. The germline V gene encodes CDR1 MGHRA and CDR2 YSYEKL. The CDR3 runs to 15 residues. A sample-barcoded 5' primer and a J-beta primer mix were used in a second PCR of about 7 to 12 cycles. Via MiXCR, TCRdb re-called the 5' RACE reads, giving one row per CDR3 protein. Of approximately 1.5 million distinct CDR3 sequences detected, about 31% appear once; the ten largest clones hold over 9%.

This chain joins TRBV4-1 and TRBJ1-6; possibly TRBD1 for D (5 bases). Sequenced material: blood. The TCR originated in a woman in her 30s in good health. The CDR3 coding sequence is TGCGCCAGCAGTCCTCTCGGGGACGGTGCTTCACCCCTCCACTTT. Amino acid sequence: CASSPLGDGASPLHF.